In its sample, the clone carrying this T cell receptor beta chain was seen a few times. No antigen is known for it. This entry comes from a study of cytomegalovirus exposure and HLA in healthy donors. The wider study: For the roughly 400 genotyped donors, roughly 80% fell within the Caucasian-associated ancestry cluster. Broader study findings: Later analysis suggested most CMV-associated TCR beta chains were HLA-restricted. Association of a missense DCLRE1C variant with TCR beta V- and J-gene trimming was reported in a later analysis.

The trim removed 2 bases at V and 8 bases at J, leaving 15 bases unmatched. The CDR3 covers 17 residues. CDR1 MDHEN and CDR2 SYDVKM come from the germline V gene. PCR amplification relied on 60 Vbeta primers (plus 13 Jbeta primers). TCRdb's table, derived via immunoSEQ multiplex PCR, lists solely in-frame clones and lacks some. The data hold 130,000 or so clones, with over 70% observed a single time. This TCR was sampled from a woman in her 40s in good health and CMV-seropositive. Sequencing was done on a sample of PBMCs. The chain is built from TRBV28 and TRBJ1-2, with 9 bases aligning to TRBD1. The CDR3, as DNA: TGTGCCAGCAGTTTAAGCGGTGGGACAGGGAGGGGGGAAGGCTACACCTTC. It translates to CASSLSGGTGRGEGYTF.